This TCR beta chain was retrieved from a study of identifying expanded T cells in peripheral blood. Study-level findings and limits: Differentially abundant clones: roughly 1.2 between replicates, around 16 at about two weeks, roughly 18 at four.

Measured with immunoSEQ multiplex PCR; TCRdb has only the in-frame clones, and not every one. Of 50,000 to 65,000 clones listed, around nine tenths are singletons. No infections or other immune events were documented during collection. Concerning this clone itself: Its antigen is not identified.

Germline V lookup: CDR1 MNHNS, CDR2 SASEGT. Trimming shortened V by 2 bases and J by 5 bases, and 6 bases separated the two germline ends. CDR3 size: 12 residues. The material sequenced was blood. The chain links TRBV6-1 to TRBJ1-2; the D is unclear. The clonotype comes from a person between 18 and 75 years old in good health. The CDR3 DNA reads TGTGCCAGCAGTGAATCACTGTATGGCTACACCTTC. Its protein is CASSESLYGYTF.